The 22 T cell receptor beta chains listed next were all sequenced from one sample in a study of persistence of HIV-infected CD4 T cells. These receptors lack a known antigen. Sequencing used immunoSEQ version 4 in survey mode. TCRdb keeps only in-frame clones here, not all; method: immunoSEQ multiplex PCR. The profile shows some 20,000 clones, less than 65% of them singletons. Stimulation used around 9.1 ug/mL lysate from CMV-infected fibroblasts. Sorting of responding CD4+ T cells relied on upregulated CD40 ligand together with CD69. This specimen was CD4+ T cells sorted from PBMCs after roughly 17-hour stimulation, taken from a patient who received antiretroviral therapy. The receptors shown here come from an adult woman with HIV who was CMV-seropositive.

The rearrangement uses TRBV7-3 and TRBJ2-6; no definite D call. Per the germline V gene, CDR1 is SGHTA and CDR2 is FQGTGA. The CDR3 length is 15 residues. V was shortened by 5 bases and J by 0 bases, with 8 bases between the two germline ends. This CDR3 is CASSRDHSGANVLTF. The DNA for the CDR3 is TGTGCCAGCAGCCGCGATCACTCTGGGGCCAACGTCCTGACTTTC. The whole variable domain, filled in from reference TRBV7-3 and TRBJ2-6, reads GAGVSQTPSNKVTEKGKYVELRCDPISGHTALYWYRQSLGQGPEFLIYFQGTGAADDSGLPNDRFFAVRPEGSVSTLKIQRTERGDSAVYLCASSRDHSGANVLTFGAGSRLTVL.

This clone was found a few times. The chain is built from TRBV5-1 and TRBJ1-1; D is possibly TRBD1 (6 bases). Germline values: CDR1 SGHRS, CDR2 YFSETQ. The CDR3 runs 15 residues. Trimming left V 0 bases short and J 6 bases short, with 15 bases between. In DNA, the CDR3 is TGCGCCAGCAGCTTGGACACAGGGATGTCCCCTGAAGCTTTCTTT. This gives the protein CASSLDTGMSPEAFF.

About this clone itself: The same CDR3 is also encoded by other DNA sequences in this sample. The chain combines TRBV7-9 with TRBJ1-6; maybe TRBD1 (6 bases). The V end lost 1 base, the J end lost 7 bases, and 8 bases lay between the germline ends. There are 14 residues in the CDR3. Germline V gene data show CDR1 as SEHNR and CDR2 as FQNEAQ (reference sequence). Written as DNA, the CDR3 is TGTGCCAGCAGCTTAGGACAGGAAAATTCACCCCTCCACTTT. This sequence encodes CASSLGQENSPLHF. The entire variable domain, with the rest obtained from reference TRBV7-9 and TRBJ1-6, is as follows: DTGVSQNPRHKITKRGQNVTFRCDPISEHNRLYWYRQTLGQGPEFLTYFQNEAQLEKSRLLSDRFSAERPKGSFSTLEIQRTEQGDSAMYLCASSLGQENSPLHFGNGTRLTVT.

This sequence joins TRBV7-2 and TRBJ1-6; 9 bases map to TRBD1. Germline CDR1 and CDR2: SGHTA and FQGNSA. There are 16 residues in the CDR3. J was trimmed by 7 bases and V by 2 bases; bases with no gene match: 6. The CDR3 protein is CASSLTSDRGNSPLHF. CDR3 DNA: TGTGCCAGCAGCTTAACTAGTGACAGGGGGAATTCACCCCTCCACTTT.

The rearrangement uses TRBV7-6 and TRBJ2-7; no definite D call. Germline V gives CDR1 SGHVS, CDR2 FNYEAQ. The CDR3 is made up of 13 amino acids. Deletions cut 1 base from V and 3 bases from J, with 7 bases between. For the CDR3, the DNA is TGTGCCAGCAGCTTAGTTGGGAACTACGAGCAGTACTTC. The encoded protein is CASSLVGNYEQYF.

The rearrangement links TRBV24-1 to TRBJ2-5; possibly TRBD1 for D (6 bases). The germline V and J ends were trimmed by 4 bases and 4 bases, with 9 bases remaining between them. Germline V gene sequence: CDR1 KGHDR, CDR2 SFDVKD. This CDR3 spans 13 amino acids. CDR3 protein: CATSEGQLETQYF. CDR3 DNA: TGTGCCACCAGTGAAGGACAGTTAGAGACCCAGTACTTC.

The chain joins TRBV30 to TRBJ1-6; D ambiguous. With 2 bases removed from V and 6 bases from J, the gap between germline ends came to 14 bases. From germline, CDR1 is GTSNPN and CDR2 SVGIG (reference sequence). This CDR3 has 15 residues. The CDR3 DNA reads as TGTGCCTGGAGTACTTGGGTAGTAGGTAATTCACCCCTCCACTTT. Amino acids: CAWSTWVVGNSPLHF.

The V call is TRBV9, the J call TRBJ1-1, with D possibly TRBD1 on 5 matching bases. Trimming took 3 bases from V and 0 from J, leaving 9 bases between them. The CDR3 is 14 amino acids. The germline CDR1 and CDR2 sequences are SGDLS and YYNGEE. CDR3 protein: CASSAGVLNTEAFF. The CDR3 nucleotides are TGTGCCAGCAGCGCGGGGGTTCTGAACACTGAAGCTTTCTTT.

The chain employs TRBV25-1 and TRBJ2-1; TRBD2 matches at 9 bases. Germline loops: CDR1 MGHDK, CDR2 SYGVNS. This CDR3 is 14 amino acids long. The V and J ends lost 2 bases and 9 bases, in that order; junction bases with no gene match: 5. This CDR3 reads CASSEAGGPGEQFF. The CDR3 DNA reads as TGTGCCAGCAGTGAAGCGGGGGGGCCGGGTGAGCAGTTCTTC.

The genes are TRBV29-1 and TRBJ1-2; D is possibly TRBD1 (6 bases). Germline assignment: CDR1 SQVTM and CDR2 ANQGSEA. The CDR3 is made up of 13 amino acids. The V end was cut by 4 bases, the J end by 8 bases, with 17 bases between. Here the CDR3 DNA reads TGCAGCGTTGTGGGCGGGGGGCGTGTAGGCTACACCTTC. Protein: CSVVGGGRVGYTF.

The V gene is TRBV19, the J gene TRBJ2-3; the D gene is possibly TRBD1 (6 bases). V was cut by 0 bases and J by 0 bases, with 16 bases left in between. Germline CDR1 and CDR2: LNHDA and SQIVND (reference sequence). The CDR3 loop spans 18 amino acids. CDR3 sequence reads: CASSIDLRSGTSTDTQYF. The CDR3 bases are TGTGCCAGTAGTATAGATCTTCGGTCCGGGACAAGCACAGATACGCAGTATTTT.

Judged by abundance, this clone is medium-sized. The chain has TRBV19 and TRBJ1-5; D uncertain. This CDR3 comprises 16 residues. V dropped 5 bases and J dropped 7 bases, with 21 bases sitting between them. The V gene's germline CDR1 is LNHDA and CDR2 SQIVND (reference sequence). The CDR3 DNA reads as TGTGCCAGTAGTGCGAGGAATTCACCCGTAATCCAGCCCCAGCATTTT. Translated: CASSARNSPVIQPQHF.

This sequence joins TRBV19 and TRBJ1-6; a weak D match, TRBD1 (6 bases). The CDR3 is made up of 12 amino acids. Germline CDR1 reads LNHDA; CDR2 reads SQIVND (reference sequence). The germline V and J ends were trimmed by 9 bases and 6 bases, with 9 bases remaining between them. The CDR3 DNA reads TGTGCCAGCCGACAGGCTAATTCACCCCTCCACTTT. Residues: CASRQANSPLHF. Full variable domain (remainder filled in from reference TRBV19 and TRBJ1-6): DGGITQSPKYLFRKEGQNVTLSCEQNLNHDAMYWYRQDPGQGLRLIYYSQIVNDFQKGDIAEGYSVSREKKESFPLTVTSAQKNPTAFYLCASRQANSPLHFGNGTRLTVT.

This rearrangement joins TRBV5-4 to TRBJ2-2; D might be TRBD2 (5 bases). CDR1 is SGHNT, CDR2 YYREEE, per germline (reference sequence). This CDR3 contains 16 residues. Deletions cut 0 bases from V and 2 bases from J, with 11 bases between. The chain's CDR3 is CASSLEGGRNTGELFF. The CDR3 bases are TGTGCCAGCAGCTTGGAGGGCGGGCGAAACACCGGGGAGCTGTTTTTT. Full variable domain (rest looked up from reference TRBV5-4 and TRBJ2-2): ETGVTQSPTHLIKTRGQQVTLRCSSQSGHNTVSWYQQALGQGPQFIFQYYREEENGRGNFPPRFSGLQFPNYSSELNVNALELDDSALYLCASSLEGGRNTGELFFGEGSRLTVL.

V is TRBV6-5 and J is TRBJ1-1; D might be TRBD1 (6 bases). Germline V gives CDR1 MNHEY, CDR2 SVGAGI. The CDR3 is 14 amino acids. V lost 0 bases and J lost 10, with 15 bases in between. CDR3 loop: CASSYSQGLLGAFF. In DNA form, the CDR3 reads TGTGCCAGCAGTTACTCACAGGGCCTGTTGGGAGCTTTCTTT.

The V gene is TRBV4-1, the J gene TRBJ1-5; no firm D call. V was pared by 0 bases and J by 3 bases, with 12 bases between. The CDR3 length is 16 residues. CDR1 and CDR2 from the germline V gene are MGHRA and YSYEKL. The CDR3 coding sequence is TGCGCCAGCAGCCAAGAGGTGGCCGCTTACAATCAGCCCCAGCATTTT. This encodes CASSQEVAAYNQPQHF.

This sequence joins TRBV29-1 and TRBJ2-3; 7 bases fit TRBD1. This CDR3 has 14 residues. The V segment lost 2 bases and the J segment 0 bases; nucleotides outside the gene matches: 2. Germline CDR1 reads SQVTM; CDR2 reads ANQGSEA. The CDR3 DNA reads TGCAGCGTTGAAACGACAGGGAGCACAGATACGCAGTATTTT. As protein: CSVETTGSTDTQYF.

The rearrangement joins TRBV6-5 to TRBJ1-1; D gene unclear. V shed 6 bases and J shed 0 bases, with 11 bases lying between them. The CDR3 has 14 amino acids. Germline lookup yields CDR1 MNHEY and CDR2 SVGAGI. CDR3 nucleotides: TGTGCCAGCAGCGCGACAAGGGTGAACACTGAAGCTTTCTTT. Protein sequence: CASSATRVNTEAFF.

The CDR3 region has the DNA TGTGCCAGCAGTAAGGAACGGGGATTGCGCGAGCAGTACGTC. Translating it yields CASSKERGLREQYV. The rearrangement links TRBV2 to TRBJ2-7, with D tentatively TRBD2 (5 bases). Germline values: CDR1 SNHLY, CDR2 FYNNEI. This CDR3 is built from 14 residues. V was clipped by 5 bases and J by 6 bases, with 17 bases between them.

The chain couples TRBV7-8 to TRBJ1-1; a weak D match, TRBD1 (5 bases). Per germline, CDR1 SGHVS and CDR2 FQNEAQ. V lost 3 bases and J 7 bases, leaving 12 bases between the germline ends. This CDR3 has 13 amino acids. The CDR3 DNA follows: TGTGCCAGCAGCTTTTTGATAGGGGATGAAGCTTTCTTT. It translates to CASSFLIGDEAFF.

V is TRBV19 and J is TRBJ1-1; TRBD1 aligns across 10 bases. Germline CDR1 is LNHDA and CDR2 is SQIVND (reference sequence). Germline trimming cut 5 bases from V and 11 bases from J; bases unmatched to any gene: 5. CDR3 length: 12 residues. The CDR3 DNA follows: TGTGCCAGTAGTGACGACAGGGGGCAGGCTTTCTTT. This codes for CASSDDRGQAFF.

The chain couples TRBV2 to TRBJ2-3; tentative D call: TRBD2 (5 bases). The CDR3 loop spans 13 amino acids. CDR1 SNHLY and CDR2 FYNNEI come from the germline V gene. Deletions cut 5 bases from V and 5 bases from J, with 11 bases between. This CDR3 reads CASSLPGLDTQYF. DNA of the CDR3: TGTGCCAGCAGTCTCCCGGGATTAGATACGCAGTATTTT.